These T cell receptor beta chains were read from a single sample in a study of blood T cell repertoires in COVID-19. Data came from immunoSEQ multiplex PCR; TCRdb stores just in-frame clones and leaves some out. The data show about 300,000 clones, 86% seen once. The specimen was PBMCs or T cells enriched from blood (not recorded which). The receptors shown here come from a man younger than 40 who had recovered from COVID-19. Each CDR3 is given with its conserved first and last residue. D genes are given only for firm matches. Where a row states a size, it is once, few, many or the class of an expanded clone; other rows omit it.

D: NA; J: TRBJ1-5; size: once; V: TRBV6-4; DNA: TGTGCCAGCAGTTCCGTTGACAGGAATCAGCCCCAGCATTTT; CDR3: CASSSVDRNQPQHF
D: TRBD1; J: TRBJ2-7; size: NA; V: TRBV18; DNA: TGTGCCAGCTCACCCGGGACAGGCTACGAGCAGTACTTC; CDR3: CASSPGTGYEQYF
D: NA; J: TRBJ1-5; size: NA; V: TRBV10-3; DNA: TGTGCCATCAGTGAGGGGCAGAAAAATCAGCCCCAGCATTTT; CDR3: CAISEGQKNQPQHF
D: NA; J: TRBJ1-3; size: NA; V: TRBV5-1; DNA: TGCGCCAGCAGCCTAGGACAGGGAAACACCATATATTTT; CDR3: CASSLGQGNTIYF
D: TRBD2; J: TRBJ2-7; size: NA; V: TRBV19; DNA: TGTGCCAGTAGTCCGCGACTAGCGGGAGATCCCGAGCAGTACTTC; CDR3: CASSPRLAGDPEQYF
D: NA; J: TRBJ1-3; size: NA; V: TRBV4-2; DNA: TGTGCCAGCAGCCAAGATCTGGTACTTTATAGAAACACCATATATTTT; CDR3: CASSQDLVLYRNTIYF
D: TRBD2; J: TRBJ2-3; size: NA; V: TRBV7-6; DNA: TGTGCCAGCAGACCAACTAGCGGAGGTACGCAGTATTTT; CDR3: CASRPTSGGTQYF
D: NA; J: TRBJ1-1; size: NA; V: TRBV19; DNA: TGTGCCAGTAGTATTGAGCTTATGAACACTGAAGCTTTCTTT; CDR3: CASSIELMNTEAFF
D: NA; J: TRBJ1-6; size: NA; V: TRBV27; DNA: TGTGCCAGCAGTGGGGGCGTGGAGACTTCACCCCTCCACTTT; CDR3: CASSGGVETSPLHF
D: TRBD1; J: TRBJ1-3; size: NA; V: TRBV6-5; DNA: TGTGCCACCAGACAGGGTGGAAACACCATATATTTT; CDR3: CATRQGGNTIYF
D: TRBD2; J: TRBJ2-5; size: NA; V: TRBV28; DNA: TGTGCCAGCAGTTTCCAGCGGGGGGGCTTAGGGACCCAGTACTTC; CDR3: CASSFQRGGLGTQYF
D: TRBD2; J: TRBJ2-3; size: NA; V: TRBV5-1; DNA: TGCGCCAGCAGCCCACTAGCGGGGGCTACCTCGGAGGATACGCAGTATTTT; CDR3: CASSPLAGATSEDTQYF
D: NA; J: TRBJ2-7; size: NA; V: TRBV5-4; DNA: TGTGCCAGCAGCTTGTCCCCAGGGCGCTTCGAGCAGTACTTC; CDR3: CASSLSPGRFEQYF
D: TRBD1; J: TRBJ1-2; size: few; V: TRBV5-4; DNA: TGTGCCAGCAGCACGGGGGGGCAGGGGGCTAACTATGGCTACACCTTC; CDR3: CASSTGGQGANYGYTF
D: TRBD1; J: TRBJ1-4; size: once; V: TRBV19; DNA: TGTGCCAGTAGTATACAGGGGGGTGAAAAACTGTTTTTT; CDR3: CASSIQGGEKLFF
D: NA; J: TRBJ1-4; size: NA; V: TRBV10-3; DNA: TGTGCCATCGCAGCAACTAATGAAAAACTGTTTTTT; CDR3: CAIAATNEKLFF
D: NA; J: TRBJ2-1; size: NA; V: TRBV7-9; DNA: TGTGCCAGCAGCTCCTGGGCGCAGTTCTTC; CDR3: CASSSWAQFF
D: TRBD2; J: TRBJ2-5; size: NA; V: TRBV5-4; DNA: TGTGCCAGCAGCTTGGGGCCTAGCGGGGGGGCACCGGAGACCCAGTACTTC; CDR3: CASSLGPSGGAPETQYF
D: NA; J: TRBJ1-3; size: NA; V: TRBV5-1; DNA: TGCGCCAGCGCGGGGACTGGAAACACCATATATTTT; CDR3: CASAGTGNTIYF
D: NA; J: TRBJ1-2; size: once; V: TRBV28; DNA: TGTGCCAGCAGTTTAGGCGTTGGGCAGGTCAGCGGGTTCGCCTTC; CDR3: CASSLGVGQVSGFAF
D: TRBD1; J: TRBJ2-7; size: NA; V: TRBV5-1; DNA: TGCGCCAGCAGCTTGGGACAGGGAACCCACGAGCAGTACTTC; CDR3: CASSLGQGTHEQYF
D: NA; J: TRBJ2-7; size: NA; V: TRBV11-2; DNA: TGTGCCAGCAGCTTCCCCGCAGGGTCATCCTACGAGCAGTACTTC; CDR3: CASSFPAGSSYEQYF
D: TRBD2; J: TRBJ2-7; size: NA; V: TRBV9; DNA: TGTGCCAGCAGCGTGGGGACTAGCGGACCTTACGAGCAGTACTTC; CDR3: CASSVGTSGPYEQYF
D: TRBD2; J: TRBJ2-2; size: NA; V: TRBV20-1; DNA: TGCAGTGCTAGTACGCGACTAGCGGACACCGGGGAGCTGTTTTTT; CDR3: CSASTRLADTGELFF
D: TRBD2; J: TRBJ2-7; size: NA; V: TRBV6-5; DNA: TGTGCCAGCAGTTGGGGACTAGCGACCTACGAGCAGTACTTC; CDR3: CASSWGLATYEQYF
D: TRBD1; J: TRBJ2-1; size: NA; V: TRBV5-1; DNA: TGCGCCAGCAGCTACCGGGACAGCTCCTACAATGAGCAGTTCTTC; CDR3: CASSYRDSSYNEQFF
D: NA; J: TRBJ1-6; size: NA; V: TRBV7-2; DNA: TGTGCCAGCAGCGTCGCGGGGAATTCACCCCTCCACTTT; CDR3: CASSVAGNSPLHF
D: NA; J: TRBJ1-2; size: NA; V: TRBV5-4; DNA: TGTGCCAGCAGCCCGGACAGTAACTATGGCTACACCTTC; CDR3: CASSPDSNYGYTF
D: NA; J: TRBJ1-2; size: NA; V: TRBV27; DNA: TGTGCCAGCAGTTTATACGCCACAGGGTATGGCTACACCTTC; CDR3: CASSLYATGYGYTF
D: TRBD1; J: TRBJ1-2; size: few; V: TRBV11-2; DNA: TGTGCCACCCGGGACAGCGGGCCCTATGGCTACACCTTC; CDR3: CATRDSGPYGYTF
D: TRBD1; J: TRBJ1-5; size: few; V: TRBV11-3; DNA: TGTGCCAGCAGCTTAGAATTCGACAGGGGGCTAGGGGTTAGCAATCAGCCCCAGCATTTT; CDR3: CASSLEFDRGLGVSNQPQHF
D: NA; J: TRBJ2-2; size: NA; V: TRBV25-1; DNA: TGTGCCAGCAGTGAGGCGGGGACCGGGGAGCTGTTTTTT; CDR3: CASSEAGTGELFF
D: NA; J: TRBJ1-5; size: NA; V: TRBV6-2/TRBV6-3; DNA: TGTGCCAGCAGTTGGGGGGGACTTCACGGCAATCAGCCCCAGCATTTT; CDR3: CASSWGGLHGNQPQHF